The 2 T cell receptor beta chains below were found in one sample sequenced in a study of post-analysis software for immune sequencing data. Findings and limits, study-wide: Controls showed lower frequencies than patients for five TRBV segments, and TRBV5-6, TRBV5-1 and TRBV20-1 were among these.

Sequencing libraries made from TCR beta cDNA carried unique molecular identifiers. TCRdb re-analysed the PCR reads in MiXCR, keeping a single row per CDR3 protein. Here the sample spans around 260,000 distinct CDR3 sequences, less than 40% being singletons. Their specific antigens are unknown. The specimen was blood. The source is a girl aged 5 to 17 with multiple sclerosis.

The chain has TRBV9 and TRBJ1-4; no clear D gene. Trimming left V 3 bases short and J 0 bases short, with 9 bases between. Germline CDR1 and CDR2: SGDLS and YYNGEE. The CDR3 extends over 15 amino acids. CDR3 loop: CASSAGHTTNEKLFF. For the CDR3, the DNA is TGTGCCAGCAGCGCCGGTCACACAACTAATGAAAAACTGTTTTTT.

This clonotype came up many times. This chain uses TRBV13 with TRBJ2-3; unclear D gene. Germline V gene data show CDR1 as PRHDT and CDR2 as FYEKMQ (reference sequence). The ends were cut back, 4 bases at V and 2 bases at J, with 7 bases in the middle. CDR3 length: 13 residues. The CDR3 sequence is CASSSRNTDTQYF. The CDR3, as DNA: TGTGCCAGCAGCTCCAGGAACACAGATACGCAGTATTTT.